The 29 T cell receptor beta chains below come from one sample, sequenced in a study of T cells in pancreatic ductal adenocarcinoma. Measured with immunoSEQ multiplex PCR; TCRdb has only the in-frame clones, and not every one. This table has roughly 100,000 clones, roughly 96% appearing once. Surgery without prior neoadjuvant therapy was the treatment of the selected pancreatic ductal adenocarcinoma patients. Material for sequencing was PBMCs. These receptors were collected from a human donor with pancreatic ductal adenocarcinoma.

The V gene is TRBV7-7, the J gene TRBJ2-5; 7 bases line up with TRBD2. The germline V gene encodes CDR1 SSHAT and CDR2 FNYEAQ (reference sequence). J gave up 2 bases and V 1 base, and 4 bases lay outside the gene matches. The CDR3 length is 15 residues. CDR3 bases: TGTGCCAGCAGCTTAGGAGGGACTATACAAGAGACCCAGTACTTC. Protein sequence: CASSLGGTIQETQYF.

The chain recombines TRBV5-6 with TRBJ2-2, with TRBD2 matching over 7 bases. The CDR3 contains 16 residues. The junction had 10 bases not matched to a gene; V was cut back by 2 bases and J by 6 bases. The germline V gene encodes CDR1 SGHDT and CDR2 YYEEEE. CDR3 nucleotide sequence: TGTGCCAGCAGCTTAGGCGGGAGAGTCTCCGCCGGGGAGCTGTTTTTT. Translating gives CASSLGGRVSAGELFF.

This chain joins TRBV9 and TRBJ2-2; TRBD2 matches at 8 bases. The CDR3 length is 16 residues. CDR1 is SGDLS, CDR2 YYNGEE, per germline. The junction had 7 bases not matched to a gene; V was cut back by 3 bases and J by 3 bases. The CDR3 DNA follows: TGTGCCAGCAGCGGAGCGGGGGCACGGGACACCGGGGAGCTGTTTTTT. As protein: CASSGAGARDTGELFF.

The chain carries TRBV14 and TRBJ2-1; D not resolved. Trimming pared 1 base from V and 12 bases from J, leaving 10 bases between. CDR3 length equals 12 residues. Germline loops: CDR1 SGHDN, CDR2 FVKESK. The CDR3 nucleotides are TGTGCCAGCAGCCAAGCTCCGGGTCGGCAGTTCTTC. Amino acid sequence: CASSQAPGRQFF.

The J gene is TRBJ2-7, the V gene TRBV19; D possibly corresponds to TRBD2 (5 bases). This CDR3 contains 15 residues. Germline-derived CDR1 and CDR2 are LNHDA and SQIVND (reference sequence). Trimming shortened V by 3 bases and J by 3 bases, and 15 bases separated the two germline ends. The chain's CDR3 is CASSITSGVRYEQYF. The CDR3 DNA reads TGTGCCAGTAGTATTACTAGTGGGGTGCGCTACGAGCAGTACTTC. The whole variable domain, remainder taken from reference TRBV19 and TRBJ2-7, is DGGITQSPKYLFRKEGQNVTLSCEQNLNHDAMYWYRQDPGQGLRLIYYSQIVNDFQKGDIAEGYSVSREKKESFPLTVTSAQKNPTAFYLCASSITSGVRYEQYFGPGTRLTVT.

The chain joins TRBV19 to TRBJ2-1, with TRBD2 matching over 12 bases. CDR3 length: 18 amino acids. Losses at the gene ends were 3 bases for V and 8 bases for J; bases not matched to a gene: 14. CDR1 and CDR2 from the germline V gene are LNHDA and SQIVND (reference sequence). The CDR3, as DNA: TGTGCCAGTAGTATGTCAGGGCTAGCGGGAGGGCCTACATATGAGCAGTTCTTC. Encoded protein: CASSMSGLAGGPTYEQFF.

The chain employs TRBV2 and TRBJ1-5; no definite D call. CDR1 is SNHLY and CDR2 is FYNNEI in the germline V gene. The V and J ends lost 4 bases and 5 bases respectively, with 12 bases between them. The CDR3 spans 14 residues. Here the CDR3 reads CASSVLSGDQPQHF. DNA of the CDR3: TGTGCCAGCAGTGTACTTAGCGGGGATCAGCCCCAGCATTTT.

The chain combines TRBV5-1 with TRBJ2-1; a possible D gene is TRBD2 (5 bases). V was trimmed by 2 bases and J by 2 bases, leaving 8 bases between them. In germline, CDR1 is SGHRS, CDR2 YFSETQ. The CDR3 is made up of 14 amino acids. CDR3 sequence reads: CASSLEGTYNEQFF. CDR3 sequence (DNA): TGCGCCAGCAGCTTAGAGGGCACCTACAATGAGCAGTTCTTC.

The V call is TRBV9, the J call TRBJ2-6; 8 nucleotides agree with TRBD1. This CDR3 has 16 amino acids. J gave up 4 bases and V 4 bases, and 7 bases lay outside the gene matches. Germline loops: CDR1 SGDLS, CDR2 YYNGEE. In nucleotides, the CDR3 is TGTGCCAGCAGCCTTACCCAGGGGGCCGGGGCCAACGTCCTGACTTTC. Protein product: CASSLTQGAGANVLTF.

In its sample, this clone was seen once. The chain couples TRBV7-6 to TRBJ2-7, with D possibly matching TRBD1 (6 bases). V lost 2 bases and J lost 1, with 9 bases in between. There are 14 residues in the CDR3. The germline CDR1 and CDR2 sequences are SGHVS and FNYEAQ. CDR3 region: CASSLTGNSYEQYF. The CDR3 nucleotides read TGTGCCAGCAGCTTAACAGGGAATTCCTACGAGCAGTACTTC.

The rearrangement uses TRBV18 and TRBJ2-3; weak D call: TRBD2 (7 bases). CDR1 and CDR2 (germline): KGHSH, LQKENI. The CDR3 runs to 17 residues. Trimming removed 3 bases from V and 0 bases from J, with 16 bases in between. CDR3 protein: CASSPLPGGPSTDTQYF. In nucleotides, the CDR3 is TGTGCCAGCTCACCTCTCCCCGGGGGGCCTAGCACAGATACGCAGTATTTT.

The table lists this clone with a count of one. The rearrangement links TRBV28 to TRBJ2-3; D is perhaps TRBD1 (6 bases). V was shortened by 5 bases and J by 3 bases, with 12 bases between the two germline ends. Germline-derived CDR1 and CDR2 are MDHEN and SYDVKM. The CDR3 is made up of 14 amino acids. CDR3 coding DNA: TGTGCCAGCAGTCCGACAGGTGGAACAGATACGCAGTATTTT. Protein product: CASSPTGGTDTQYF.

The chain is built from TRBV7-9 and TRBJ2-7; 10 bases line up with TRBD2. This CDR3 is built from 16 residues. Unmatched junction bases numbered 15, after V lost 7 bases and J lost 6 bases. Germline CDR1 is SEHNR and CDR2 is FQNEAQ (reference sequence). The CDR3 DNA sequence: TGTGCCAGCACCATAAGACCTGGGACTAGCGTATTCGAGCAGTACTTC. Protein: CASTIRPGTSVFEQYF.

The chain employs TRBV6-5 and TRBJ2-2; D remains ambiguous. The V gene's germline CDR1 is MNHEY and CDR2 SVGAGI. Deletions cut 2 bases from V and 6 bases from J, with 10 bases between. This CDR3 contains 14 residues. CDR3 residues: CASSYLPRSGELFF. In nucleotides, the CDR3 is TGTGCCAGCAGTTACCTCCCCAGGTCCGGGGAGCTGTTTTTT.

This sequence joins TRBV25-1 and TRBJ2-3, with TRBD2 matching 11 bases. CDR3 length: 15 residues. Trimming took 6 bases from V and 6 from J; bases not matched to a gene: 8. CDR1 is MGHDK, CDR2 SYGVNS, per germline. In DNA, the CDR3 is TGTGCCAGCAGCCGGACTAGCGGGCTTGGGGATACGCAGTATTTT. Amino acid sequence: CASSRTSGLGDTQYF. The whole variable domain, remainder taken from reference TRBV25-1 and TRBJ2-3, is EADIYQTPRYLVIGTGKKITLECSQTMGHDKMYWYQQDPGMELHLIHYSYGVNSTEKGDLSSESTVSRIRTEHFPLTLESARPSHTSQYLCASSRTSGLGDTQYFGPGTRLTVL.

V gene TRBV19 combines with J gene TRBJ2-5, with TRBD1 matching over 10 bases. This CDR3 region has 16 residues. Germline V gives CDR1 LNHDA, CDR2 SQIVND (reference sequence). Trimming removed 5 bases from V and 3 bases from J; junction bases left unmatched: 9. CDR3 amino acids: CASSGWGDRGKETQYF. CDR3 bases: TGTGCCAGTAGTGGGTGGGGGGACAGGGGAAAAGAGACCCAGTACTTC.

The chain recombines TRBV20-1 with TRBJ2-3; D call uncertain. The V and J ends lost 8 bases and 5 bases respectively, with 11 bases between them. From germline, CDR1 is DFQATT and CDR2 SNEGSKA (reference sequence). This CDR3 spans 11 amino acids. This chain's CDR3 is CSTLGGDTQYF. The CDR3 nucleotides read TGCAGTACGCTAGGTGGAGATACGCAGTATTTT.

The CDR3 sequence is CASSIQVEEKLFF. The DNA of the CDR3 is TGTGCCAGTAGTATTCAGGTCGAAGAAAAACTGTTTTTT. The chain uses TRBV19 and TRBJ1-4, with no clear D. Germline V CDR1 and CDR2: LNHDA, SQIVND (reference sequence). V shed 3 bases and J shed 8 bases, with 10 bases lying between them. The CDR3 totals 13 residues.

The chain employs TRBV6-5 and TRBJ2-7; no reliable D call. Between the trimmed V and J ends, which lost 0 bases and 3 bases, there was a span of 15 bases. Looked up from germline, CDR1 is MNHEY and CDR2 is SVGAGI. The CDR3 is 16 residues long. The CDR3 sequence is CASSYSGQSLYYEQYF. Written as DNA, the CDR3 is TGTGCCAGCAGTTACTCGGGCCAGAGCTTATACTACGAGCAGTACTTC.

V is TRBV4-1 and J is TRBJ2-4, with 11 positions matching TRBD2. Germline loops: CDR1 MGHRA, CDR2 YSYEKL. This CDR3 comprises 18 residues. Losses at the gene ends were 3 bases for V and 2 bases for J; bases not matched to a gene: 9. The CDR3 region is CASSQTQLAGVTKNIQYF. The CDR3 DNA follows: TGCGCCAGCAGCCAGACTCAACTAGCGGGAGTAACCAAAAACATTCAGTACTTC.

The V and J genes are TRBV11-2 and TRBJ2-2; 10 positions match TRBD2. The V and J ends lost 5 bases and 4 bases, in that order; junction bases with no gene match: 7. The CDR3 is made up of 16 amino acids. Germline CDR1 is SGHAT and CDR2 is FQNNGV. The DNA of the CDR3 is TGTGCCAGCAGCCGGCAGGCTAGCGGGAGCACCGGGGAGCTGTTTTTT. This encodes CASSRQASGSTGELFF.

The V gene is TRBV5-1, the J gene TRBJ2-1; D gene uncertain. Germline CDR1 is SGHRS and CDR2 is YFSETQ. The CDR3 spans 15 residues. Deletions cut 1 base from V and 7 bases from J, with 15 bases between. The chain's CDR3 is CASSLNRGAGNEQFF. The CDR3 DNA reads as TGCGCCAGCAGCTTGAATCGCGGAGCCGGGAATGAGCAGTTCTTC. The full variable domain, completed using reference TRBV5-1 and TRBJ2-1, is KAGVTQTPRYLIKTRGQQVTLSCSPISGHRSVSWYQQTPGQGLQFLFEYFSETQRNKGNFPGRFSGRQFSNSRSEMNVSTLELGDSALYLCASSLNRGAGNEQFFGPGTRLTVL.

The count of this clone is one. The chain joins TRBV6-1 to TRBJ2-2; the match to TRBD2 covers 8 bases. The trim removed 4 bases at V and 0 bases at J, leaving 1 base unmatched. The CDR3 sequence is 15 residues long. Germline V gene sequence: CDR1 MNHNS, CDR2 SASEGT. CDR3 region: CASSGGLANTGELFF. The CDR3 nucleotides are TGTGCCAGCAGTGGGGGACTAGCGAACACCGGGGAGCTGTTTTTT.

This chain connects TRBV5-1 to TRBJ2-7, with 9 bases that match TRBD2. Unmatched junction bases numbered 7, after V lost 3 bases and J lost 3 bases. The CDR3 contains 15 residues. CDR1 and CDR2 from the germline V gene are SGHRS and YFSETQ. Written as DNA, the CDR3 is TGCGCCAGCAGCTCCCGGGGTAGCGGGAGCTACGAGCAGTACTTC. This gives the protein CASSSRGSGSYEQYF.

CDR3 sequence reads: CASSQNDRNLANYGYTF. The DNA of the CDR3 is TGCGCCAGCAGTCAAAACGACAGAAACCTAGCTAACTATGGCTACACCTTC. The chain links TRBV23-1 to TRBJ1-2; D possibly corresponds to TRBD1 (5 bases). TRBV23-1 is noted as an ORF with a role that remains uncertain. The CDR3 is 17 residues long. The germline V and J ends were trimmed by 2 bases and 0 bases, with 16 bases remaining between them.

The chain employs TRBV30 and TRBJ2-6; tentatively, D is TRBD1 (5 bases). Trimming took 2 bases from V and 0 from J, leaving 11 bases between them. Germline loops: CDR1 GTSNPN, CDR2 SVGIG (reference sequence). This CDR3 is 16 amino acids long. CDR3 in DNA: TGTGCCTGGAGTTCAGGACAATCCTCTGGGGCCAACGTCCTGACTTTC. Translating gives CAWSSGQSSGANVLTF.

This clone was picked up one time. The chain employs TRBV19 and TRBJ2-2; 7 bases fit TRBD1. Germline loops: CDR1 LNHDA, CDR2 SQIVND (reference sequence). The V segment lost 4 bases and the J segment 4 bases; nucleotides outside the gene matches: 3. The CDR3 extends over 14 amino acids. The CDR3 bases are TGTGCCAGTAGTAGACAGGGTGCCACCGGGGAGCTGTTTTTT. This translates into CASSRQGATGELFF.

The rearrangement uses TRBV11-2 and TRBJ2-1; D is undetermined. CDR1 is SGHAT and CDR2 is FQNNGV in the germline V gene. Trimming stripped 1 base from V and 9 bases from J, with 10 bases between. The CDR3 totals 13 residues. In DNA form, the CDR3 reads TGTGCCAGCAGCTTAGGTCTAGTTAGTGAGCAGTTCTTC. This sequence encodes CASSLGLVSEQFF.

The chain has TRBV9 and TRBJ2-1; no firm D call. This CDR3 spans 14 amino acids. Trimming stripped 0 bases from V and 4 bases from J, with 8 bases between. Germline CDR1 and CDR2: SGDLS and YYNGEE. The CDR3 here is CASSVGNTYNEQFF. CDR3 in DNA: TGTGCCAGCAGCGTAGGAAATACATACAATGAGCAGTTCTTC. The full variable domain, its missing parts supplied by reference TRBV9 and TRBJ2-1, is DSGVTQTPKHLITATGQRVTLRCSPRSGDLSVYWYQQSLDQGLQFLIQYYNGEERAKGNILERFSAQQFPDLHSELNLSSLELGDSALYFCASSVGNTYNEQFFGPGTRLTVL.